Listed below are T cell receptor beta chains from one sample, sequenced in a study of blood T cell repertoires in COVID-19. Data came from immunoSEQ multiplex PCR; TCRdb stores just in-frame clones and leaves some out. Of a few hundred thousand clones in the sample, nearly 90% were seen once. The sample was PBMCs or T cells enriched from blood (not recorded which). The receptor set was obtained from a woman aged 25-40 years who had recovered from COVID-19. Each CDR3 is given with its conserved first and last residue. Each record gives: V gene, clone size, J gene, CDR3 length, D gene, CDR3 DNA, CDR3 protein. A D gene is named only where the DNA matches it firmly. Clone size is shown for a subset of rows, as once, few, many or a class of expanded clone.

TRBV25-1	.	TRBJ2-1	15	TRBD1	TGTGCCAGCAGTGATCCCAGGACAGGATACAATGAGCAGTTCTTC	CASSDPRTGYNEQFF
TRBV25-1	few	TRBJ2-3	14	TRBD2	TGTGCCAGCAGTGCGGCGGGGGGGCTGGATACGCAGTATTTT	CASSAAGGLDTQYF
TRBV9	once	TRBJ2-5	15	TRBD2	TGTGCCAGCAGCGTAGCACTAGCGGGGGGTGAGACCCAGTACTTC	CASSVALAGGETQYF
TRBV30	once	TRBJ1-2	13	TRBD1	TGTGCCTGTACCGGGACAGCCCCCTATGGCTACACCTTC	CACTGTAPYGYTF
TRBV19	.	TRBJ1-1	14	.	TGTGCCAGTATCGGGGGGGGAAGGGCTACTGAAGCTTTCTTT	CASIGGGRATEAFF
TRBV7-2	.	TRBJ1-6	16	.	TGTGCCAGCAGCCGCGGGGGGAGCTCCTATAATTCACCCCTCCACTTT	CASSRGGSSYNSPLHF
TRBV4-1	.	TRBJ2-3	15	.	TGCGCCAGCAGCCAAGAGATGGGCGGCACAGATACGCAGTATTTT	CASSQEMGGTDTQYF
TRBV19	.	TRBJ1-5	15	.	TGTGCCAGTAGTATAGTCTCGTTAGGGAGGCAGCCCCAGCATTTT	CASSIVSLGRQPQHF
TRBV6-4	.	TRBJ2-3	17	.	TGTGCCAGCAGTGACTCTCAGGGGCCTTCTAGCACAGATACGCAGTATTTT	CASSDSQGPSSTDTQYF
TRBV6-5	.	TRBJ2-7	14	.	TGTGCCAGCTCCGTCCCCGGGGGTTATGGCGAGCAGTACTTC	CASSVPGGYGEQYF
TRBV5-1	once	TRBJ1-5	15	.	TGCGCCAGCAGCTTGGGGGACAACAGCAATCAGCCCCAGCATTTT	CASSLGDNSNQPQHF
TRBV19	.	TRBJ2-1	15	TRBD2	TGTGCCAGTAGCAGACCCGCGGGGGGGGACAATGAGCAGTTCTTC	CASSRPAGGDNEQFF
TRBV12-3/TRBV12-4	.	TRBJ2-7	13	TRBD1	TGTGCCAGCAGTCCAGGACAGGGTGTAGTGCAGTACTTC	CASSPGQGVVQYF
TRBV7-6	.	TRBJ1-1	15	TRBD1	TGTGCCAGCAGCCCCAGACAGGGGCCCTTCACTGAAGCTTTCTTT	CASSPRQGPFTEAFF
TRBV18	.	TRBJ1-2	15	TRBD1	TGTGCCAGCTCACGTAGACAGGGGGATTGGAATGGCTACACCTTC	CASSRRQGDWNGYTF
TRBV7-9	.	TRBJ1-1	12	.	TGTGCCAGCAACTCGGAGTCCACTGAAGCTTTCTTT	CASNSESTEAFF
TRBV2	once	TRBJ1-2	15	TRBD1	TGTGCCAGCGGGGGATGGCGGACAGGGGGCTATGGCTACACCTTC	CASGGWRTGGYGYTF
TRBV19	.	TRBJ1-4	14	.	TGTGCCAGTAGTATCCGGGGACTTGATGAAAAACTGTTTTTT	CASSIRGLDEKLFF
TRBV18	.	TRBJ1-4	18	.	TGTGCCAGCTCACCAGGACTTTTGACCCCCCGGCCTAATGAAAAACTGTTTTTT	CASSPGLLTPRPNEKLFF
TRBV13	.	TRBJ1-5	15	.	TGTGCCAGCAGCTTAAGGGGTGGGAGCAATCAGCCCCAGCATTTT	CASSLRGGSNQPQHF
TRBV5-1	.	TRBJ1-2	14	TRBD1	TGCGCCAGCAGCCTGGGGACAGGGCTCTATGGCTACACCTTC	CASSLGTGLYGYTF
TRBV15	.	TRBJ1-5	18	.	TGTGCCACCAGCAGAGATGTGGGGGCGGTTTCGGGCAATCAGCCCCAGCATTTT	CATSRDVGAVSGNQPQHF
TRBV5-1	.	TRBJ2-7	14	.	TGCGCCAGCAGCTTGGCCGCGACAGACTACGAGCAGTACTTC	CASSLAATDYEQYF
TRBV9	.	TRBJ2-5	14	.	TGTGCCAGCAGCGTAGCGGACAGCAAAGAGACCCAGTACTTC	CASSVADSKETQYF
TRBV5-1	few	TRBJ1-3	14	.	TGCGCCAGCAGCTTGGGTACAGGGAGAAACACCATATATTTT	CASSLGTGRNTIYF
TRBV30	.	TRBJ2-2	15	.	TGTGCCTGGAGCCGAATGTGGGGGGTCACCGGGGAGCTGTTTTTT	CAWSRMWGVTGELFF
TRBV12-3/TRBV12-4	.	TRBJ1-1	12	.	TGTGCCAGCAGTTTAGAGGGGGTGGCCGCTTTCTTT	CASSLEGVAAFF
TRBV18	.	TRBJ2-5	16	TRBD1	TGTGCCAGCTCCCCCCTGACAGGGGGCTTCCGTGAGACCCAGTACTTC	CASSPLTGGFRETQYF
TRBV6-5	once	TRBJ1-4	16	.	TGTGCCAGCAGTTATTCACCAGGGGCAACTAATGAAAAACTGTTTTTT	CASSYSPGATNEKLFF
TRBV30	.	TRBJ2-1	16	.	TGTGCCTGGTCTGGCGGGGGCTATCCAATCTACAATGAGCAGTTCTTC	CAWSGGGYPIYNEQFF
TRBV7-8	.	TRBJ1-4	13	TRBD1	TGTGCCAGCAGCCCGAGGGGGCTTGAAAAACTGTTTTTT	CASSPRGLEKLFF
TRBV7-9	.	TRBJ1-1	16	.	TGTGCCAGCAGCCCGAGGACAGTCCAACGCGGTATTGAAGCTTTCTTT	CASSPRTVQRGIEAFF
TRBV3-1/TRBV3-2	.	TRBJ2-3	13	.	TGTGCCAGCAGCCAATTTGCGGCAGATACGCAGTATTTT	CASSQFAADTQYF
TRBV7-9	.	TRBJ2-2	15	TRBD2	TGTGCCAGCAGCCAAAAGCGGGGGCCCACCGGGGAGCTGTTTTTT	CASSQKRGPTGELFF
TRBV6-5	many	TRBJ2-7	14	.	TGTGCCAGCAGTTATCAGGCAAGCTCCTACGAGCAGTACTTC	CASSYQASSYEQYF
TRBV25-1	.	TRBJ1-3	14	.	TGTGCCAGCAGTGAACCGGGGGCTGGAAACACCATATATTTT	CASSEPGAGNTIYF
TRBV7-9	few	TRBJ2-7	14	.	TGTGCCAGCAGCCCCTGGGGCTCCTCCTACGAGCAGTACTTC	CASSPWGSSYEQYF